Shown below are 7 T cell receptor beta chains from a single sample sequenced in a study of blood T cell repertoires in COVID-19. Profiling relied on immunoSEQ multiplex PCR, and the TCRdb table lists in-frame clones only, not all of them. The sample records over 95,000 clones, just under 90% being singletons. The material sequenced was peripheral blood. The receptor set was obtained from a woman in her fifties or sixties with acute or convalescent COVID-19.

The chain employs TRBV24-1 and TRBJ2-4; weak D call: TRBD1 (6 bases). Germline V gene lookup returns CDR1 KGHDR and CDR2 SFDVKD. Trimming took off 6 bases at V and 2 bases at J, with 10 bases between the two ends. The CDR3 has 14 residues. The CDR3: CATSPRGSKNIQYF. Here the CDR3 DNA reads TGTGCCACCAGTCCCAGGGGATCCAAAAACATTCAGTACTTC.

This clone occurred once. V usage is TRBV2 and J usage is TRBJ1-1; 11 positions match TRBD1. This CDR3 is 16 amino acids long. V trimming: 2 bases; J trimming: 5 bases; junction bases outside the gene matches: 7. The germline V gene encodes CDR1 SNHLY and CDR2 FYNNEI. The CDR3 loop is CASSETDRGPETEAFF. DNA for the CDR3: TGTGCCAGCAGTGAAACGGACAGGGGGCCGGAGACTGAAGCTTTCTTT.

The V call is TRBV4-3, the J call TRBJ2-7, with TRBD1 as a possible D gene (6 bases). With 0 bases removed from V and 4 bases from J, the gap between germline ends came to 13 bases. CDR1 is LGHNA and CDR2 is YSLEER in the germline V gene. The CDR3 contains 15 residues. CDR3 nucleotide sequence: TGCGCCAGCAGCCAAGAGTTGGGGGCGAGGTACGAGCAGTACTTC. Translated: CASSQELGARYEQYF.

This chain links TRBV27 with TRBJ2-2, with 8 bases lining up with TRBD2. This CDR3 comprises 15 residues. Per the germline V gene, CDR1 is MNHEY and CDR2 is SMNVEV (reference sequence). V gave up 0 bases and J gave up 6 bases; unmatched junction bases: 3. The CDR3 nucleotides are TGTGCCAGCAGTTTATCGGGCGGGAGGTCCGGGGAGCTGTTTTTT. It encodes CASSLSGGRSGELFF.

J is TRBJ2-5 and V is TRBV15; D gene unclear. Germline CDR1 reads LNHNV; CDR2 reads YYDKDF (reference sequence). V was clipped by 5 bases and J by 7 bases, with 14 bases between them. CDR3 length: 13 residues. CDR3 loop: CATSPRSTGTQYF. Written as DNA, the CDR3 is TGTGCCACCAGCCCTCGATCCACGGGGACCCAGTACTTC. Full variable domain (rest looked up from reference TRBV15 and TRBJ2-5): DAMVIQNPRYQVTQFGKPVTLSCSQTLNHNVMYWYQQKSSQAPKLLFHYYDKDFNNEADTPDNFQSRRPNTSFCFLDIRSPGLGDTAMYLCATSPRSTGTQYFGPGTRLLVL.

The chain has TRBV7-8 and TRBJ2-7; D perhaps matches TRBD1 (6 bases). CDR3 length: 14 amino acids. The V end lost 4 bases, the J end lost 2 bases, and 12 bases lay between the germline ends. Germline V CDR1 and CDR2: SGHVS, FQNEAQ. This CDR3 is CASSSGVKTYEQYF. For the CDR3, the DNA is TGTGCCAGCAGCTCAGGGGTAAAAACCTACGAGCAGTACTTC.

The chain employs TRBV21-1 and TRBJ2-3; the table's D call of TRBD2 was not tested on the DNA. TRBV21-1 is a documented pseudogene. There are 20 residues in the CDR3. CDR3 bases: TGTGCCAGCAGCAAAGCAAAGCGGGAGAGTCTGTATGGTGGCACAGATACGCAGTATTTT. Translation: CASSKAKRESLYGGTDTQYF.